A single sample gave rise to the 32 T cell receptor beta chains below, sequenced in a study of T cells expressing NK-cell markers. Reprocessing the 5' RACE reads, TCRdb reports a single entry for every CDR3 protein and omits DNA. Its table records about 260,000 distinct CDR3 sequences. Sequences were obtained from blood T cells: a sorted CD56 or NKG2C T cell subset, CD4+ or CD8+ T cells, or bulk PBMC T cells (not recorded which). These receptors were taken from a man between 18 and 35 years old in good health.

This chain joins TRBV5-1 and TRBJ2-2; TCRdb's assignment of TRBD2 cannot be checked, as there is no DNA. The CDR3 is made up of 13 amino acids. Per germline, CDR1 SGHRS and CDR2 YFSETQ. The CDR3 reads CASSTLVGGELFF.

The V call is TRBV5-1, the J call TRBJ2-7; TCRdb calls TRBD1, which cannot be checked without DNA. The CDR3 runs 14 residues. CDR1 is SGHRS, CDR2 YFSETQ, per germline. The CDR3: CASSTGPPFGEQYF.

The chain has TRBV20-1 and TRBJ1-6; TCRdb calls TRBD1, which cannot be checked without DNA. This CDR3 contains 15 residues. In germline, CDR1 is DFQATT, CDR2 SNEGSKA (reference sequence). The CDR3 region is CSASMGAVANSPLHF.

The chain employs TRBV29-1 and TRBJ2-7; the TCRdb D gene call, TRBD1, has no DNA to confirm it. The length of the CDR3 is 13 residues. Germline V gives CDR1 SQVTM, CDR2 ANQGSEA. The chain's CDR3 is CSVRGVLSYEQYF.

This chain uses TRBV9 with TRBJ1-1; TCRdb's D call of TRBD1 is untestable without DNA. The CDR3 consists of 17 residues. Germline loops: CDR1 SGDLS, CDR2 YYNGEE. CDR3 region: CASSVAPFLTGDTEAFF.

This sequence joins TRBV6-1 and TRBJ2-2; TCRdb indicates TRBD1, and absent DNA this call remains unverified. CDR1 is MNHNS and CDR2 is SASEGT in the germline V gene. This CDR3 spans 15 amino acids. This CDR3 is CASTIEAGVTGELFF.

The chain employs TRBV29-1 and TRBJ1-3; the D call from TCRdb, TRBD1, cannot be confirmed without DNA. The CDR3 contains 14 residues. Germline CDR1 SQVTM, CDR2 ANQGSEA. CDR3 loop: CSAGHRGRENTIYF.

The chain uses TRBV4-3 and TRBJ2-1; TCRdb calls TRBD1, which cannot be checked without DNA. In germline, CDR1 is LGHNA, CDR2 YSLEER. The CDR3 covers 14 residues. The CDR3 sequence: CASSQGVGQGEQFF.

V is TRBV20-1 and J is TRBJ1-4; TCRdb's D call, TRBD1, is unchecked because there is no DNA. This CDR3 spans 13 amino acids. Germline CDR1 DFQATT, CDR2 SNEGSKA (reference sequence). CDR3 region: CSVFGQSNEKLFF.

Here the CDR3 reads CAISKSGPIQETQYF. V is TRBV10-3 and J is TRBJ2-5; TCRdb outputs TRBD1, but without DNA this stays unchecked. The CDR3 runs to 15 residues. Germline-derived CDR1 and CDR2 are ENHRY and SYGVKD.

The chain recombines TRBV12-3 or TRBV12-4 with TRBJ1-1; TCRdb indicates TRBD1, and absent DNA this call remains unverified. The length of the CDR3 is 13 residues. CDR3 sequence reads: CASSRVMNTEAFF.

V and J are TRBV4-1 and TRBJ1-1; TCRdb designates TRBD1, a call that cannot be tested without DNA. Germline V gives CDR1 MGHRA, CDR2 YSYEKL. The CDR3 extends over 13 amino acids. The CDR3 spells CASSHLQEVGAFF.

This sequence joins TRBV15 and TRBJ2-3; TCRdb outputs TRBD2, but without DNA this stays unchecked. This CDR3 spans 17 amino acids. CDR1 and CDR2 from the germline V gene are LNHNV and YYDKDF (reference sequence). CDR3 sequence reads: CATSRVRRAGDSDTQYF. The whole variable domain, remainder taken from reference TRBV15 and TRBJ2-3, is DAMVIQNPRYQVTQFGKPVTLSCSQTLNHNVMYWYQQKSSQAPKLLFHYYDKDFNNEADTPDNFQSRRPNTSFCFLDIRSPGLGDTAMYLCATSRVRRAGDSDTQYFGPGTRLTVL.

This chain joins TRBV9 and TRBJ1-1. The length of the CDR3 is 13 residues. Germline CDR1 and CDR2: SGDLS and YYNGEE. The CDR3 loop is CASSLGDDTEAFF. Combining the CDR3 with reference TRBV9 and TRBJ1-1 gives the whole variable domain DSGVTQTPKHLITATGQRVTLRCSPRSGDLSVYWYQQSLDQGLQFLIQYYNGEERAKGNILERFSAQQFPDLHSELNLSSLELGDSALYFCASSLGDDTEAFFGQGTRLTVV.

V usage is TRBV5-1 and J usage is TRBJ2-3. The CDR3 contains 15 residues. In germline, CDR1 is SGHRS, CDR2 YFSETQ. The CDR3 sequence is CASSLGQVSTDTQYF.

The V gene is TRBV20-1, the J gene TRBJ2-1; TCRdb gives TRBD1 as the D gene, but with no DNA this cannot be confirmed. The germline V gene encodes CDR1 DFQATT and CDR2 SNEGSKA (reference sequence). The CDR3 is 11 amino acids. CDR3 sequence: CSASLGDEQFF.

The chain combines TRBV7-2 with TRBJ2-4; TCRdb outputs TRBD1, but without DNA this stays unchecked. Germline V gene lookup returns CDR1 SGHTA and CDR2 FQGNSA. The CDR3 runs 13 residues. The CDR3 region is CASSSPGTVVSDF.

V is TRBV20-1 and J is TRBJ2-1; without DNA, the TCRdb call of TRBD2 cannot be checked. Germline CDR1 is DFQATT and CDR2 is SNEGSKA (reference sequence). The CDR3 runs to 15 residues. The CDR3 here is CSARSPGLAGGEQFF.

The chain combines TRBV28 with TRBJ1-4; the TRBD1 assignment by TCRdb is unverifiable without DNA. The CDR3 sequence is 14 residues long. CDR1 MDHEN and CDR2 SYDVKM come from the germline V gene. The CDR3 protein is CASRGPATNEKLFF.

The V and J genes are TRBV15 and TRBJ2-2. In germline, CDR1 is LNHNV, CDR2 YYDKDF (reference sequence). The CDR3 is 15 amino acids. The CDR3 is CATSRDSTSTGELFF.

The chain combines TRBV14 with TRBJ1-1. Germline CDR1 reads SGHDN; CDR2 reads FVKESK. The CDR3 is 13 amino acids. CDR3 amino acids: CASSQGRRTEAFF.

CDR3: CASSIVSFTTEAFF. The chain carries TRBV19 and TRBJ1-1. The germline CDR1 and CDR2 sequences are LNHDA and SQIVND (reference sequence). This CDR3 spans 14 amino acids.

CDR3 loop: CSVVPGTYGYTF. V is TRBV29-1 and J is TRBJ1-2; absent DNA, TCRdb's TRBD1 call cannot be checked. This CDR3 has 12 amino acids. Germline V gene sequence: CDR1 SQVTM, CDR2 ANQGSEA.

The chain has TRBV2 and TRBJ1-5; without DNA, the TCRdb call of TRBD1 cannot be checked. There are 16 residues in the CDR3. In germline, CDR1 is SNHLY, CDR2 FYNNEI. CDR3 residues: CASRGGLGRSDQPQHF.

The chain uses TRBV5-1 and TRBJ2-5. The CDR3 is 15 residues long. Germline-derived CDR1 and CDR2 are SGHRS and YFSETQ. The CDR3 spells CASSLAWTASQTQYF.

The rearrangement uses TRBV18 and TRBJ2-7; no DNA is available, so the TRBD2 call from TCRdb remains unchecked. CDR1 is KGHSH, CDR2 LQKENI, per germline. The CDR3 length is 18 residues. CDR3 sequence reads: CASSPVPATPGPGREQYF.

The chain employs TRBV4-2 and TRBJ2-2; TCRdb's D gene call, TRBD2, goes unchecked for lack of DNA. CDR3 size: 17 residues. Germline-derived CDR1 and CDR2 are LGHNA and YNFKEQ. This chain's CDR3 is CASSQDLVAGGAGELFF.

V and J are TRBV24-1 and TRBJ2-2; TCRdb gives TRBD1 as the D gene, but with no DNA this cannot be confirmed. The CDR3 consists of 15 residues. Germline CDR1 reads KGHDR; CDR2 reads SFDVKD. The CDR3 loop reads CATSAGGKVTGELFF.

The CDR3 sequence: CASSLDEGQPQHF. The gene calls are TRBV12-3 or TRBV12-4 and TRBJ1-5; lacking DNA, the TRBD1 call made by TCRdb goes unchecked. The length of the CDR3 is 13 residues.

The chain recombines TRBV27 with TRBJ1-1. CDR1 and CDR2 from the germline V gene are MNHEY and SMNVEV (reference sequence). The CDR3 is 15 residues long. CDR3 protein: CASSPQGIMNTEAFF.

This chain connects TRBV29-1 to TRBJ1-1; TCRdb outputs TRBD1, but without DNA this stays unchecked. This CDR3 region has 13 residues. CDR1 SQVTM and CDR2 ANQGSEA come from the germline V gene. This CDR3 reads CSVRGQGSGEAFF.

The chain combines TRBV12-3 or TRBV12-4 with TRBJ2-7; TCRdb lists TRBD1, though no DNA is available to test this call. The CDR3 runs to 14 residues. CDR3 loop: CASTPGQGTYEQYF.